The clone carrying this T cell receptor beta chain was recorded a few times. Its antigen is as yet unknown. The sample originates from a study of lymphopenia after photon versus proton radiotherapy. The CDR3 extends over 16 amino acids. The germline V gene encodes CDR1 LGHNA and CDR2 YNFKEQ. The V gene lost 0 bases and the J gene lost 3 bases, with 11 bases spanning the gap. Study outcomes and limitations: Under photons, naive T cells and diversity fell while effector/memory populations rose. Larger post-nadir TCR diversity loss correlated inversely with survival in deceased patients.

Only in-frame clones appear in the TCRdb table, and some are missing; sequencing was by immunoSEQ multiplex PCR. The repertoire holds 40,000 to 45,000 clones, with about 86% as singletons. The chain carries TRBV4-2 and TRBJ1-4, with unresolved D. Here the sequenced sample was peripheral blood, taken from a patient treated with proton-based radiotherapy. This clonotype was sampled from a woman between 70 and 85 years old with pancreatic cancer. Some clones in this sample may be carry-over from other donors' samples. The CDR3 coding sequence is TGTGCCAGCAGCCAAGAAGTAGAGGGCGCTAATGAAAAACTGTTTTTT. It codes for CASSQEVEGANEKLFF.